This T cell receptor beta chain comes out of a study of blood T cell repertoires in COVID-19. Across the study: COVID-19 samples, acute and convalescent, were from the United States, Italy and Spain.

This CDR3 region has 12 residues. Germline V gene data show CDR1 as SGHDN and CDR2 as FVKESK. V was shortened by 6 bases and J by 5 bases, with 10 bases between the two germline ends. The table came from immunoSEQ multiplex PCR; TCRdb's copy has only in-frame clones and leaves some out. The table lists 180,000 or so clones, about 83% of them singletons. The V and J genes are TRBV14 and TRBJ1-2; possible D gene TRBD1, 5 bases. The sample was peripheral blood. This TCR came from a man in his forties or fifties who had recovered from COVID-19. CDR3 residues: CASSPQGYGYTF. As DNA, the CDR3 is TGTGCCAGCAGTCCTCAGGGTTATGGCTACACCTTC.